This T cell receptor beta chain was sequenced during a study of PD-1 blockade in mismatch repair-deficient tumors. Study-level findings and limits: Tumor-resident clones, often undetectable pretreatment in blood, expanded then contracted after pembrolizumab.

This clone was seen many times. Its cognate antigen is unknown. V lost 7 bases and J 4 bases, leaving 13 bases between the germline ends. CDR1 is LNHDA and CDR2 is SQIVND in the germline V gene (reference sequence). The CDR3 consists of 13 residues. The method was immunoSEQ multiplex PCR; TCRdb's version includes in-frame clones alone and lacks a portion of them. The table lists tens of thousands of clones, roughly three quarters of them singletons. The rearrangement links TRBV19 to TRBJ1-2, with D possibly being TRBD1 (5 bases). The TCR sequence derives from an adult with mismatch repair-deficient cancer. Sequenced here: peripheral blood, sampled 4 weeks after starting pembrolizumab. CDR3 in DNA: TGTGCCAGTACCCTGCGGGGGACCTATGGCTACACCTTC. It codes for CASTLRGTYGYTF. The variable domain in full, completed from reference TRBV19 and TRBJ1-2, reads DGGITQSPKYLFRKEGQNVTLSCEQNLNHDAMYWYRQDPGQGLRLIYYSQIVNDFQKGDIAEGYSVSREKKESFPLTVTSAQKNPTAFYLCASTLRGTYGYTFGSGTRLTVV.